The 25 T cell receptor beta chains given below trace back to one sample, sequenced in a study of T cells in Graves' hyperthyroidism and ophthalmopathy. TCR beta CDR3 regions were amplified from RNA. Researchers ran a first-round RT-PCR on the TCR CDR3 using the HTBI primer set. In TCRdb, the multiplex PCR reads were re-called with MiXCR into one record per CDR3 protein. The repertoire holds 600,000 or so distinct CDR3 sequences, with 11% to 15% as singletons. Sequenced input: blood. These receptors were taken from a woman aged 18-29 years with Graves' ophthalmopathy.

V gene TRBV5-1 combines with J gene TRBJ2-5; 9 nucleotides agree with TRBD2. Germline V gene data show CDR1 as SGHRS and CDR2 as YFSETQ. The V segment lost 0 bases and the J segment 1 base; nucleotides outside the gene matches: 10. The CDR3 spans 18 residues. CDR3 residues: CASSLVSHSGSAQETQYF. Here the CDR3 DNA reads TGCGCCAGCAGCTTGGTGTCCCATAGCGGGAGTGCCCAAGAGACCCAGTACTTC.

This clonotype was observed at least ten times. The chain links TRBV9 to TRBJ2-7; the D is unclear. Between the trimmed V and J ends, which lost 0 bases and 2 bases, there was a span of 6 bases. Germline CDR1 SGDLS, CDR2 YYNGEE. The CDR3 covers 13 residues. CDR3 sequence reads: CASSVDSAYEQYF. DNA of the CDR3: TGTGCCAGCAGCGTAGACAGCGCCTACGAGCAGTACTTC.

This clonotype was detected a few times. The chain employs TRBV4-2 and TRBJ2-1, with 8 nucleotides matching TRBD2. Trimming at V came to 0 bases and at J to 4 bases, leaving 5 bases not matched to a gene. Germline V gene sequence: CDR1 LGHNA, CDR2 YNFKEQ. The CDR3 runs to 16 residues. This chain's CDR3 is CASSQDRTSRYNEQFF. The CDR3 DNA reads TGTGCCAGCAGCCAAGACAGGACTAGCAGATACAATGAGCAGTTCTTC.

Only a few counts were recorded for this clonotype. The CDR3 region is CASSLAREWGYNEQFF. The CDR3 DNA follows: TGTGCCAGCAGCTTGGCTCGGGAGTGGGGTTACAATGAGCAGTTCTTC. The V gene is TRBV5-8, the J gene TRBJ2-1, with TRBD2 as a possible D gene (6 bases). The V end lost 0 bases, the J end lost 4 bases, and 14 bases lay between the germline ends. Looked up from germline, CDR1 is SGHTS and CDR2 is YDEGEE. This CDR3 has 16 residues.

This clonotype has a count of ten or more. The rearrangement joins TRBV6-1 to TRBJ1-5, with 10 positions matching TRBD1. The CDR3 is 15 amino acids. CDR1 MNHNS and CDR2 SASEGT come from the germline V gene. Trimming removed 7 bases from V and 3 bases from J; junction bases left unmatched: 6. The CDR3 DNA follows: TGTGCCAGCAAAAGGGGACAGGGGCCCAATCAGCCCCAGCATTTT. Its protein is CASKRGQGPNQPQHF.

This clonotype came up a few times. The gene calls are TRBV9 and TRBJ2-7; possible D gene TRBD1, 5 bases. Trimming shortened V by 2 bases and J by 3 bases, and 15 bases separated the two germline ends. Germline CDR1 and CDR2: SGDLS and YYNGEE. There are 15 residues in the CDR3. CDR3 loop: CASSVGPGHGYEQYF. The CDR3 DNA sequence: TGTGCCAGCAGCGTGGGGCCCGGACACGGCTACGAGCAGTACTTC.

This clonotype was counted ten times or more. The chain couples TRBV6-1 to TRBJ2-7, with 7 bases fitting TRBD1. The V gene end was trimmed by 6 bases and the J gene end by 2 bases; junction bases not matched to a gene: 10. CDR1 is MNHNS and CDR2 is SASEGT in the germline V gene. The CDR3 has 15 residues. CDR3: CASRVWDSPTYEQYF. In nucleotides, the CDR3 is TGTGCCAGCAGGGTTTGGGACAGCCCCACCTACGAGCAGTACTTC.

The rearrangement uses TRBV15 and TRBJ2-1; 11 positions match TRBD2. V lost 3 bases and J lost 6; bases outside the gene matches: 10. This CDR3 is built from 17 residues. The germline V gene has CDR1 LNHNV and CDR2 YYDKDF (reference sequence). CDR3 coding DNA: TGTGCCACCAGCAGCCTTTTGGGACTAGCGGACTCCAATGAGCAGTTCTTC. Its protein product is CATSSLLGLADSNEQFF.

In its sample, this clonotype was seen many times. The chain employs TRBV6-1 and TRBJ1-6; D remains ambiguous. Germline V gene lookup returns CDR1 MNHNS and CDR2 SASEGT. The V end lost 2 bases, the J end lost 10 bases, and 3 bases lay between the germline ends. CDR3 length: 11 residues. Here the CDR3 reads CASSERSPLHF. The CDR3 region has the DNA TGTGCCAGCAGTGAAAGATCACCCCTCCACTTT.

Here the CDR3 reads CASSQEGIYGYTF. CDR3 DNA sequence: TGCGCCAGCAGCCAAGAGGGAATCTATGGCTACACCTTC. The chain is built from TRBV4-1 and TRBJ1-2; D remains unclear. Between the trimmed V and J ends, which lost 0 bases and 4 bases, there was a span of 6 bases. There are 13 residues in the CDR3. The germline gives CDR1 MGHRA, CDR2 YSYEKL.

The gene calls are TRBV7-9 and TRBJ2-2, with 13 bases aligning to TRBD2. J lost 7 bases, V lost 4 bases, and 6 bases had no gene match. This CDR3 is built from 16 residues. Germline loops: CDR1 SEHNR, CDR2 FQNEAQ (reference sequence). The CDR3 coding sequence is TGTGCCAGCAGCTGGACTAGCGGGAGATGGGGCGGGGAGCTGTTTTTT. Translation: CASSWTSGRWGGELFF. Looking up the rest from reference TRBV7-9 and TRBJ2-2 gives the full variable domain: DTGVSQNPRHKITKRGQNVTFRCDPISEHNRLYWYRQTLGQGPEFLTYFQNEAQLEKSRLLSDRFSAERPKGSFSTLEIQRTEQGDSAMYLCASSWTSGRWGGELFFGEGSRLTVL.

This clonotype occurred many times. The gene calls are TRBV12-3 or TRBV12-4 and TRBJ1-6; 9 bases fit TRBD1. Trimming removed 6 bases from V and 6 bases from J; junction bases left unmatched: 9. CDR3 length: 16 residues. CDR3 in amino acids: CASSRDRASSNSPLHF. The CDR3 DNA reads as TGTGCCAGCAGCCGGGACAGGGCGAGTTCTAATTCACCCCTCCACTTT.

This clonotype was counted ten times or more. At one of its ends the junction is not consistent with the germline gene, which may arise from a read error. The chain uses TRBV29-1 and TRBJ2-5, with D possibly matching TRBD1 (5 bases). The CDR3 extends over 15 amino acids. From germline, CDR1 is SQVTM and CDR2 ANQGSEA. The CDR3 loop is CSFELSGWGQETQYF. The CDR3 DNA reads as TGCAGCTTTGAATTGTCAGGGTGGGGCCAAGAGACCCAGTACTTC.

V gene TRBV20-1 combines with J gene TRBJ1-4, with D tentatively TRBD1 (5 bases). Looked up from germline, CDR1 is DFQATT and CDR2 is SNEGSKA (reference sequence). Trimming cost V 3 bases and J 0 bases, with 14 bases left between them. This CDR3 has 16 residues. The CDR3 DNA is TGCAGTGCTAGGGGCCTAGGGGACCCAACTAATGAAAAACTGTTTTTT. Its translation: CSARGLGDPTNEKLFF.

This clonotype was detected many times. This chain links TRBV7-2 with TRBJ1-6; D gene ambiguous. The germline V gene has CDR1 SGHTA and CDR2 FQGNSA. The CDR3 loop spans 12 amino acids. Deletions cut 8 bases from V and 5 bases from J, with 7 bases between. The CDR3: CASVANNSPLHF. The CDR3 nucleotides read TGTGCCAGCGTGGCGAATAATTCACCCCTCCACTTT.

This clonotype has a count of ten or more. V and J are TRBV6-1 and TRBJ2-2; 9 bases map to TRBD2. Germline CDR1 and CDR2: MNHNS and SASEGT. Trimming at V came to 7 bases and at J to 3 bases, leaving 12 bases not matched to a gene. The CDR3 contains 17 residues. As DNA, the CDR3 is TGTGCCAGCACCCGAAGGCGGGAGGGCCTAGACACCGGGGAGCTGTTTTTT. Amino acid sequence: CASTRRREGLDTGELFF.

This clonotype was observed a handful of times. V usage is TRBV4-1 and J usage is TRBJ2-7; D is unclear. The germline gives CDR1 MGHRA, CDR2 YSYEKL. The V and J ends lost 5 bases and 4 bases respectively, with 15 bases between them. This CDR3 is built from 14 residues. The CDR3 loop reads CASSGSLGRYEQYF. The DNA for the CDR3 is TGCGCCAGCAGCGGAAGTCTGGGAAGGTACGAGCAGTACTTC.

This clonotype was observed many times. The chain joins TRBV6-1 to TRBJ1-5; perhaps TRBD1 as D (5 bases). The germline V gene has CDR1 MNHNS and CDR2 SASEGT. CDR3 length: 12 residues. Deletions cut 6 bases from V and 4 bases from J, with 7 bases between. In DNA form, the CDR3 reads TGTGCCAGCAGAGGGGCAAATCAGCCCCAGCATTTT. Translation gives CASRGANQPQHF.

J is TRBJ2-2 and V is TRBV12-3 or TRBV12-4; D gene unclear. Trimming removed 6 bases from V and 1 base from J, with 9 bases in between. This CDR3 is built from 14 residues. CDR3 sequence reads: CASSGPWNTGELFF. In DNA, the CDR3 is TGTGCCAGCAGCGGACCTTGGAACACCGGGGAGCTGTTTTTT.

This clonotype was observed a few times. J is TRBJ2-1 and V is TRBV4-2; TRBD2 aligns across 9 bases. V was clipped by 0 bases and J by 1 base; unmatched bases: 7. There are 18 residues in the CDR3. Germline V gene sequence: CDR1 LGHNA, CDR2 YNFKEQ. The CDR3 bases are TGTGCCAGCAGCCAAGATTTTACTAGCGGGTTTTCCTACAATGAGCAGTTCTTC. It specifies CASSQDFTSGFSYNEQFF.

There are many counts of this clonotype. The chain is built from TRBV3-1 and TRBJ2-1, with no clear D. Between the trimmed V and J ends, which lost 7 bases and 6 bases, there was a span of 7 bases. Germline CDR1 and CDR2: LGHDT and YNNKEL (reference sequence). The CDR3 is made up of 11 amino acids. The CDR3 loop reads CASNSGNEQFF. The CDR3 nucleotides read TGTGCCAGCAACTCTGGCAATGAGCAGTTCTTC.

This clonotype was found many times. The V call is TRBV7-2, the J call TRBJ2-5; 10 positions match TRBD1. The V gene end was trimmed by 3 bases and the J gene end by 14 bases; junction bases not matched to a gene: 9. The germline gives CDR1 SGHTA, CDR2 FQGNSA. The CDR3 is made up of 13 amino acids. Here the CDR3 DNA reads TGTGCCAGCAGCTTGTTGGGGACAGGGGTATTATACTTC. Amino acids: CASSLLGTGVLYF.

This clonotype has more than one count but fewer than ten. The chain has TRBV19 and TRBJ2-7, with D possibly being TRBD1 or TRBD2 (5 bases each). Trimming left V 2 bases short and J 4 bases short, with 15 bases between. The CDR3 contains 15 residues. Germline CDR1 LNHDA, CDR2 SQIVND (reference sequence). The CDR3 nucleotides are TGTGCCAGTAGTATAACCCAGGGAGTCGAGTACGAGCAGTACTTC. Amino acids: CASSITQGVEYEQYF.

This clonotype was counted many times. The chain has TRBV7-9 and TRBJ2-1, with D perhaps matching TRBD2 (7 bases). The germline V gene has CDR1 SEHNR and CDR2 FQNEAQ (reference sequence). The CDR3 extends over 14 amino acids. V lost 5 bases to trimming and J lost 6 bases, with 14 bases between them. CDR3 sequence (DNA): TGTGCCAGCAGCCCCGGGGGCGGGGGCAATGAGCAGTTCTTC. It yields the protein CASSPGGGGNEQFF.

This clonotype was detected only a few times. The rearrangement links TRBV19 to TRBJ2-2; unclear D gene. Germline V gene data show CDR1 as LNHDA and CDR2 as SQIVND (reference sequence). The CDR3 loop spans 14 amino acids. V lost 3 bases and J 2 bases, leaving 7 bases between the germline ends. CDR3 DNA: TGTGCCAGTAGTATCGACCCAAACACCGGGGAGCTGTTTTTT. Translating gives CASSIDPNTGELFF.